This T cell receptor (beta chain) originates from a study of vaccination and CD4 T cells after COVID-19. Notes on the study in general: Going from approximately 21 to 38, median SARS-CoV-2-reactive clonotypes did not rise significantly.

Germline V gene data show CDR1 as SGHNT and CDR2 as YENEEA. Trimming at V came to 0 bases and at J to 4 bases, leaving 3 bases not matched to a gene. The CDR3 contains 14 residues. Sequencing of cultured CD4+ T cell DNA used the Oncomine TCR Beta short-read assay. DNA came from CD4+ T cells after culture. Using its own MiXCR run on the PCR reads, TCRdb lists one record per CDR3 protein. The data show around 20,000 distinct CDR3 sequences, approximately 26% seen once. About this clonotype: Its matching antigen is unknown.

Treatment indicated: approximately 9-day PBMC culture with coronavirus spike peptide pools or control peptides (ViraFEST assay). Positive PCR dates spanned March to December 2020, predating US Alpha, Beta and Delta variants. Alongside roughly 9.2 IU/ml IL-2 and about 9.5 ug/ml peptide pools, PBMCs were cultured at roughly 2 million per well. The sample taken for sequencing was cultured CD4+ T cells from blood. The origin of this receptor is a human donor with COVID-19. The chain joins TRBV11-3 to TRBJ2-7; 7 bases align to TRBD1. The CDR3 coding sequence is TGTGCCAGCAGCTTAGAGGGACAGACATACGAGCAGTACTTC. Protein: CASSLEGQTYEQYF.